Below are 9 T cell receptor beta chains sequenced from a single sample in a study of shared clonotypes between healthy human individuals. TCRdb keeps only in-frame clones here, not all; method: immunoSEQ multiplex PCR. The table records 2 million to 2.5 million clones, about 90% of them present only once. The sample taken for sequencing was naive CD4+ T cells from PBMCs. The subset was: CD45RA+ positively selected. The origin of the receptors is a man between 18 and 35 years old in good health. Some clones in this sample may be carry-over from other donors' samples.

The chain couples TRBV11-2 to TRBJ1-2, with D perhaps matching TRBD1 (5 bases). Germline V CDR1 and CDR2: SGHAT, FQNNGV. The CDR3 runs to 16 residues. Trimming took 1 base from V and 8 from J, leaving 20 bases between them. This chain's CDR3 is CASSLGRAGLGGGYTF. CDR3 nucleotide sequence: TGTGCCAGCAGCTTAGGCCGGGCGGGACTGGGAGGGGGCTACACCTTC.

The chain has TRBV27 and TRBJ2-5; possibly TRBD2 for D (6 bases). CDR3 length equals 13 residues. CDR1 MNHEY and CDR2 SMNVEV come from the germline V gene (reference sequence). The V end lost 4 bases, the J end lost 10 bases, and 16 bases lay between the germline ends. In DNA form, the CDR3 reads TGTGCCAGCAGTTCCGTGGCAGGAGGGTTCCAGTACTTC. This sequence encodes CASSSVAGGFQYF.

The chain has TRBV10-3 and TRBJ1-2; a possible D gene is TRBD1 (5 bases). The CDR3 spans 14 residues. V was trimmed by 10 bases and J by 2 bases, leaving 17 bases between them. Germline lookup yields CDR1 ENHRY and CDR2 SYGVKD. CDR3 sequence (DNA): TGTGCCAACAGCGCAGGGATGCCGAACTATGGCTACACCTTC. It yields the protein CANSAGMPNYGYTF.

The chain uses TRBV5-4 and TRBJ2-1; no firm D call. The CDR3 runs 12 residues. Germline V lookup: CDR1 SGHNT, CDR2 YYREEE (reference sequence). Trimming stripped 3 bases from V and 3 bases from J, with 4 bases between. CDR3 residues: CASSYIYNEQFF. For the CDR3, the DNA is TGTGCCAGCAGCTACATCTACAATGAGCAGTTCTTC.

The rearrangement joins TRBV7-2 to TRBJ1-1; 8 nucleotides match TRBD1. This CDR3 has 14 residues. V lost 5 bases, J lost 2 bases, and 4 bases stayed unmatched. CDR1 is SGHTA and CDR2 is FQGNSA in the germline V gene. The CDR3 DNA reads TGTGCCAGCAGCGCAGACAGGGGTAACACTGAAGCTTTCTTT. Protein product: CASSADRGNTEAFF. Full variable domain (remainder filled in from reference TRBV7-2 and TRBJ1-1): GAGVSQSPSNKVTEKGKDVELRCDPISGHTALYWYRQSLGQGLEFLIYFQGNSAPDKSGLPSDRFSAERTGGSVSTLTIQRTQQEDSAVYLCASSADRGNTEAFFGQGTRLTVV.

Comment on this clone: Other DNA variants within this sample encode the same CDR3. The rearrangement joins TRBV18 to TRBJ1-4; D ambiguous. This CDR3 is 13 amino acids long. Germline V gives CDR1 KGHSH, CDR2 LQKENI. V was pared by 2 bases and J by 7 bases, with 8 bases between. In nucleotides, the CDR3 is TGTGCCAGCTCACCAGGCGTGCGTGAAAAACTGTTTTTT. Its protein is CASSPGVREKLFF. The full variable domain, its missing parts supplied by reference TRBV18 and TRBJ1-4, is NAGVMQNPRHLVRRRGQEARLRCSPMKGHSHVYWYRQLPEEGLKFMVYLQKENIIDESGMPKERFSAEFPKEGPSILRIQQVVRGDSAAYFCASSPGVREKLFFGSGTQLSVL.

This clone appeared a single time. This chain joins TRBV15 and TRBJ1-5; perhaps TRBD1 as D (5 bases). Trimming left V 5 bases short and J 2 bases short, with 7 bases between. The V gene's germline CDR1 is LNHNV and CDR2 YYDKDF (reference sequence). This CDR3 contains 13 residues. In DNA form, the CDR3 reads TGTGCCACCAGCTTACAGGGCAATCAGCCCCAGCATTTT. It specifies CATSLQGNQPQHF.

The V gene is TRBV10-3, the J gene TRBJ2-7, with 8 bases fitting TRBD2. V lost 0 bases to trimming and J lost 2 bases; unmatched junction nucleotides: 3. Germline V lookup: CDR1 ENHRY, CDR2 SYGVKD. The CDR3 runs 15 residues. The chain's CDR3 is CAISESVAGTYEQYF. Here the CDR3 DNA reads TGTGCCATCAGTGAGTCTGTAGCGGGGACCTACGAGCAGTACTTC.

This clone showed up just once. Here the CDR3 DNA reads TGTGCCAGCAGCAAGTTATGGGAGCTCTACCGAACCTACGAGCAGTACTTC. This translates into CASSKLWELYRTYEQYF. The chain uses TRBV21-1 and TRBJ2-7; TRBD2, the D gene given by the table, was not confirmed from the DNA. TRBV21-1 is tagged as a pseudogene. The CDR3 has 17 residues.